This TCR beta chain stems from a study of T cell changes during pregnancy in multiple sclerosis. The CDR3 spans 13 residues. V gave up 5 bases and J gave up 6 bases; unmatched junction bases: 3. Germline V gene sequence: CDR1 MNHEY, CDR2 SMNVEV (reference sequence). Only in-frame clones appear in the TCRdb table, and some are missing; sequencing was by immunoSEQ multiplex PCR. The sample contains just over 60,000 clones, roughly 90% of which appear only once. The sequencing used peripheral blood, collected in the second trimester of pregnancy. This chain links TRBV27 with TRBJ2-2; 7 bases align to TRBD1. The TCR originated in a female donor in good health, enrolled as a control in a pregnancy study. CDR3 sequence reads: CASSTGDAGELFF. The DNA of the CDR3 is TGTGCCAGCAGTACAGGGGACGCCGGGGAGCTGTTTTTT.